This entry lists 18 T cell receptor beta chains sequenced from one sample in a study of T cell responses to AZD1222 COVID-19 vaccine (dated by TCRdb to the early 2020s). The method behind the library was the immunoSEQ multiplex PCR assay. What TCRdb holds here is the immuneACCESS table cut down to in-frame rearrangements. Part of the clones is not present; checked against another copy, under half of the missing clones reflect an unresolved V gene, and the others are unexplained. The sample records about 140,000 clones, 88% of which are singletons. Of the sample, approximately 2.8% falls within the top ten clones. The sample's time point, from its label and the paper: about 28 days (+/-7) after the second vaccine dose. The sample consisted of peripheral blood, taken 28 days after the second AZD1222 dose. The receptors originated from an adult who received the AZD1222 COVID-19 vaccine.

The genes are TRBV6-5 and TRBJ1-5; D possibly corresponds to TRBD1 (5 bases). The CDR3 loop spans 12 amino acids. V shed 7 bases and J shed 2 bases, with 6 bases lying between them. Germline CDR1 reads MNHEY; CDR2 reads SVGAGI. CDR3 coding DNA: TGTGCCAGCACCAGGGGCAATCAGCCCCAGCATTTT. Translation gives CASTRGNQPQHF.

The chain is built from TRBV24-1 and TRBJ2-1; tentative D call: TRBD2 (7 bases). CDR1 is KGHDR, CDR2 SFDVKD, per germline. CDR3 length: 16 residues. The ends were cut back, 9 bases at V and 4 bases at J, with 21 bases in the middle. CDR3 amino acids: CATGPVTGGAYNEQFF. CDR3 in DNA: TGTGCCACCGGGCCCGTGACGGGGGGCGCGTACAATGAGCAGTTCTTC.

The CDR3 sequence: CASSIDRFNQPQHF. CDR3 nucleotide sequence: TGTGCCAGCAGTATTGACAGATTCAATCAGCCCCAGCATTTT. The chain is built from TRBV6-5 and TRBJ1-5, with a weak D call TRBD1 (5 bases). The CDR3 totals 14 residues. The V end lost 5 bases, the J end lost 3 bases, and 11 bases lay between the germline ends. Germline V CDR1 and CDR2: MNHEY, SVGAGI.

This clone was detected a few times. In the same sample, other DNA sequences code for this CDR3. The V gene is TRBV5-4, the J gene TRBJ2-5; D is unclear. Looked up from germline, CDR1 is SGHNT and CDR2 is YYREEE (reference sequence). Between the trimmed V and J ends, which lost 1 base and 2 bases, there was a span of 0 bases. The CDR3 consists of 11 residues. The CDR3 is CASSLQETQYF. The CDR3 DNA reads TGTGCCAGCAGCTTGCAAGAGACCCAGTACTTC.

The chain combines TRBV25-1 with TRBJ2-5; perhaps D is TRBD1 or TRBD2 (5 bases each). The CDR3 is 14 amino acids. Trimming shortened V by 1 base and J by 4 bases, and 10 bases separated the two germline ends. Per the germline V gene, CDR1 is MGHDK and CDR2 is SYGVNS. In DNA, the CDR3 is TGTGCCAGCAGTGAATTTCGGGACGGAGAGACCCAGTACTTC. As protein: CASSEFRDGETQYF.

The chain is built from TRBV10-2 and TRBJ1-1; possibly TRBD1 for D (5 bases). CDR1 and CDR2 (germline): WSHSY, SAAADI. CDR3 size: 14 residues. The V gene lost 7 bases and the J gene lost 4 bases, with 16 bases spanning the gap. In nucleotides, the CDR3 is TGCGCCAGCATTCTAGGAAGGGGAGCCACTGAAGCTTTCTTT. It codes for CASILGRGATEAFF.

This clone was seen a few times. This rearrangement joins TRBV19 to TRBJ1-2, with 7 bases aligning to TRBD1. CDR3 length: 16 amino acids. CDR1 and CDR2 (germline): LNHDA, SQIVND (reference sequence). The V and J ends lost 0 bases and 4 bases, in that order; junction bases with no gene match: 8. This CDR3 reads CASSIDSRDSSYGYTF. CDR3 nucleotide sequence: TGTGCCAGTAGTATAGACTCCCGGGACAGTTCCTATGGCTACACCTTC.

This clone was counted once. The V and J genes are TRBV19 and TRBJ1-4; TRBD1 matches 9 bases. Germline lookup yields CDR1 LNHDA and CDR2 SQIVND (reference sequence). This CDR3 is 13 amino acids long. V was clipped by 11 bases and J by 6 bases; unmatched bases: 7. Written as DNA, the CDR3 is TGTGCCCCATGGGACAGGGTGGATGAAAAACTGTTTTTT. Translation: CAPWDRVDEKLFF.

This clone has just a few counts. The genes are TRBV6-2 or TRBV6-3 and TRBJ2-1, with D possibly being TRBD2 (5 bases). V gave up 8 bases and J gave up 10 bases, with 18 bases separating them. The CDR3 is made up of 13 amino acids. Per the germline V gene, CDR1 is MNHEY and CDR2 is SVGEGT. This CDR3 reads CASCSAGIREQFF. CDR3 DNA sequence: TGTGCCAGCTGTTCGGCCGGGATTCGAGAGCAGTTCTTC.

This clone was seen only once. This chain links TRBV28 with TRBJ2-7; possibly TRBD1 or TRBD2 for D (7 bases each). V was clipped by 6 bases and J by 4 bases, with 19 bases between them. Germline loops: CDR1 MDHEN, CDR2 SYDVKM. CDR3 length equals 15 residues. This CDR3 is CASRAGRDRGYEQYF. CDR3 in DNA: TGTGCCAGCAGGGCAGGGAGGGACAGAGGGTACGAGCAGTACTTC. The variable domain in full, completed from reference TRBV28 and TRBJ2-7, reads DVKVTQSSRYLVKRTGEKVFLECVQDMDHENMFWYRQDPGLGLRLIYFSYDVKMKEKGDIPEGYSVSREKKERFSLILESASTNQTSMYLCASRAGRDRGYEQYFGPGTRLTVT.

The rearrangement uses TRBV18 and TRBJ1-2; 9 bases are a match to TRBD1. The CDR3 contains 13 residues. The V gene's germline CDR1 is KGHSH and CDR2 LQKENI. J gave up 7 bases and V 6 bases, and 6 bases lay outside the gene matches. The CDR3 reads CASSPPGQGGYTF. The DNA of the CDR3 is TGTGCCAGCTCGCCTCCGGGACAGGGTGGCTACACCTTC.

The chain uses TRBV28 and TRBJ1-2; TRBD1 agrees at 9 bases. Trimming cost V 5 bases and J 4 bases; bases outside gene matches: 2. The germline CDR1 and CDR2 sequences are MDHEN and SYDVKM. This CDR3 contains 13 residues. The CDR3 loop is CASSMGQGYGYTF. DNA of the CDR3: TGTGCCAGCAGTATGGGACAGGGCTATGGCTACACCTTC.

The CDR3 here is CASNRGEFYNEQFF. CDR3 coding DNA: TGTGCCAGCAACCGTGGAGAGTTTTACAATGAGCAGTTCTTC. This rearrangement joins TRBV7-8 to TRBJ2-1; the D is unclear. The V gene's germline CDR1 is SGHVS and CDR2 FQNEAQ. Trimming removed 7 bases from V and 4 bases from J, with 14 bases in between. The CDR3 runs to 14 residues. The variable domain in full, completed from reference TRBV7-8 and TRBJ2-1, reads GAGVSQSPRYKVAKRGQDVALRCDPISGHVSLFWYQQALGQGPEFLTYFQNEAQLDKSGLPSDRFFAERPEGSVSTLKIQRTQQEDSAVYLCASNRGEFYNEQFFGPGTRLTVL.

The CDR3 region has the DNA TGTGCCAGCAGTTTAACCGGGACAGGCTATAATTCACCCCTCCACTTT. It encodes CASSLTGTGYNSPLHF. The chain is built from TRBV28 and TRBJ1-6; 8 nucleotides align to TRBD1. After removal of 2 bases from V and 3 bases from J, the junction contained 3 bases not matched to a gene. Germline values: CDR1 MDHEN, CDR2 SYDVKM. This CDR3 contains 16 residues.

V and J are TRBV9 and TRBJ1-1; D gene uncertain. CDR3 length: 15 residues. The ends were cut back, 0 bases at V and 4 bases at J, with 13 bases in the middle. CDR1 is SGDLS, CDR2 YYNGEE, per germline. CDR3 nucleotides: TGTGCCAGCAGCGTAGGACGGGCGGGAACCACTGAAGCTTTCTTT. Encoded protein: CASSVGRAGTTEAFF. The full variable domain, rest sourced from reference TRBV9 and TRBJ1-1, is DSGVTQTPKHLITATGQRVTLRCSPRSGDLSVYWYQQSLDQGLQFLIQYYNGEERAKGNILERFSAQQFPDLHSELNLSSLELGDSALYFCASSVGRAGTTEAFFGQGTRLTVV.

The chain has TRBV6-4 and TRBJ1-4; D gene unclear. Deletions cut 7 bases from V and 8 bases from J, with 11 bases between. Germline V gene sequence: CDR1 MRHNA, CDR2 SNTAGT. The CDR3 has 12 amino acids. For the CDR3, the DNA is TGTGCCAGCATAAGTTTGAACGAAAAACTGTTTTTT. As protein: CASISLNEKLFF.

The J gene is TRBJ1-2, the V gene TRBV18; D is unclear. V lost 3 bases to trimming and J lost 4 bases, with 12 bases between them. Germline V lookup: CDR1 KGHSH, CDR2 LQKENI. CDR3 length: 14 residues. CDR3 coding DNA: TGTGCCAGCTCACCCGAGGACGGAATCTATGGCTACACCTTC. Residues: CASSPEDGIYGYTF.

This clone has just a few counts. This rearrangement joins TRBV7-2 to TRBJ1-6; unclear D gene. Between the trimmed V and J ends, which lost 1 base and 10 bases, there was a span of 14 bases. Germline V gives CDR1 SGHTA, CDR2 FQGNSA. The CDR3 has 15 amino acids. The CDR3 DNA is TGTGCCAGCAGCTTAGTATCGGGGAGTGGATCACCCCTCCACTTT. Translating gives CASSLVSGSGSPLHF.